This T cell receptor beta chain appears in the sequencing data of a study of blood T cell repertoires in COVID-19. About the research overall: Acute-phase and convalescent COVID-19 samples originated in the United States, Italy and Spain.

In the authors' workflow: Amplified reference gene primers provided the basis for estimating nucleated cell counts. Method: immunoSEQ multiplex PCR; TCRdb's copy keeps in-frame clones and lacks some. V and J calls and clone size are copied from that table; D and trimming were computed from the DNA. The sample carries 200,000 to 250,000 clones, more than 75% recorded once. With 1 base removed from V and 0 bases from J, the gap between germline ends came to 5 bases. Germline CDR1 SGHKS, CDR2 YYEKEE (reference sequence). This CDR3 region has 13 residues. The sequence came from a woman under 40 who had recovered from COVID-19. Sequencing was done on a sample of peripheral blood. The V and J genes are TRBV5-5 and TRBJ2-7; D is ambiguous. The CDR3 DNA sequence: TGTGCCAGCAGCTTGCCCAGCTCCTACGAGCAGTACTTC. Translating gives CASSLPSSYEQYF.